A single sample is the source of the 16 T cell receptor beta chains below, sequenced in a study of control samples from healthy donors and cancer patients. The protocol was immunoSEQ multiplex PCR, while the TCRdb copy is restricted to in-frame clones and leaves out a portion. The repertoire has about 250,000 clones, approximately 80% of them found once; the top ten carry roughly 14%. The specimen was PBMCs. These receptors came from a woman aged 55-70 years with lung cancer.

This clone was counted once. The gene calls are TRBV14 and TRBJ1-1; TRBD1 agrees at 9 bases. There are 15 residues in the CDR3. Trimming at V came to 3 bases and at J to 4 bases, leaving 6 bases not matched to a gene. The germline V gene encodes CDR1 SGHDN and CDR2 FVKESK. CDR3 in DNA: TGTGCCAGCAGCCAGGATTGGACAGGGGTCACTGAAGCTTTCTTT. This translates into CASSQDWTGVTEAFF.

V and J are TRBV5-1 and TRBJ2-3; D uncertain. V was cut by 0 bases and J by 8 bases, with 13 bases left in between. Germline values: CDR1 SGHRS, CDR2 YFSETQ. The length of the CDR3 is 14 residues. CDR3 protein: CASSLGSQLGTQYF. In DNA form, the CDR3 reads TGCGCCAGCAGCTTGGGAAGCCAACTGGGTACGCAGTATTTT.

CDR3 residues: CASSVVLAGDDEQYF. CDR3 sequence (DNA): TGTGCCAGCAGCGTAGTACTAGCGGGAGATGACGAGCAGTACTTC. The chain recombines TRBV9 with TRBJ2-7; 11 bases agree with TRBD2. This CDR3 has 15 amino acids. The germline V gene encodes CDR1 SGDLS and CDR2 YYNGEE. The V segment lost 0 bases and the J segment 5 bases; nucleotides outside the gene matches: 4.

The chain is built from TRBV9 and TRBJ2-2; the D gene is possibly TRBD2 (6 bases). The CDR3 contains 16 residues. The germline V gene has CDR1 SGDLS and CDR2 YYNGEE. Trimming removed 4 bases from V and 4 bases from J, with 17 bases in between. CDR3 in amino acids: CASSPHAGYGTGELFF. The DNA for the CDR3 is TGTGCCAGCAGCCCCCACGCGGGGTACGGCACCGGGGAGCTGTTTTTT.

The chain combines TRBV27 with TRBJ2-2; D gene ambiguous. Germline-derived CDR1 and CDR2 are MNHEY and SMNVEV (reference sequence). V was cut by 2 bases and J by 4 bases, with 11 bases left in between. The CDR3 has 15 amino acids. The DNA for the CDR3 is TGTGCCAGCAGTTTAGTGTTGGTCCGCACCGGGGAGCTGTTTTTT. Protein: CASSLVLVRTGELFF.

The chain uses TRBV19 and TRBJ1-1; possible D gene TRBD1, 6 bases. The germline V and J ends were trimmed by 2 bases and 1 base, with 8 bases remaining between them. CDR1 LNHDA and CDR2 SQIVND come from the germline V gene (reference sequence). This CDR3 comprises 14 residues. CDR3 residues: CASSIRGRNTEAFF. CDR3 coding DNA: TGTGCCAGTAGTATACGGGGGCGGAACACTGAAGCTTTCTTT.

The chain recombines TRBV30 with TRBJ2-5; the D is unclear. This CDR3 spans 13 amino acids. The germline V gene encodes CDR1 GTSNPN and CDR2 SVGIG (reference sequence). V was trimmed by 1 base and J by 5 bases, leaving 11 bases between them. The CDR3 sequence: CAWSGSRVETQYF. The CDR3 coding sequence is TGTGCCTGGAGTGGGTCAAGGGTGGAGACCCAGTACTTC.

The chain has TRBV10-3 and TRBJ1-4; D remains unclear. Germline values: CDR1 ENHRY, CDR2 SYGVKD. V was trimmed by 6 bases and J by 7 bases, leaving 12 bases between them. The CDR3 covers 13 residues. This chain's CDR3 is CAIRGVVGEKLFF. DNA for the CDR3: TGTGCCATCAGGGGAGTAGTAGGTGAAAAACTGTTTTTT.

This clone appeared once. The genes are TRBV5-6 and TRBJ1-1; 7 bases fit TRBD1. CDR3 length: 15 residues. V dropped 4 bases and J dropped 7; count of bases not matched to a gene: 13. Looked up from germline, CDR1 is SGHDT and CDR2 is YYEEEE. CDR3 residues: CASSVLQTGKFEAFF. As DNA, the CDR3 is TGTGCCAGCAGCGTCCTCCAGACAGGGAAGTTTGAAGCTTTCTTT.

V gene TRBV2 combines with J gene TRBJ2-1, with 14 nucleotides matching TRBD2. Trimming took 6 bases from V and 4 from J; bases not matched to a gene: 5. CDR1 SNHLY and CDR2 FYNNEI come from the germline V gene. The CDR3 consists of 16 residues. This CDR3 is CASSQTSGRGYNEQFF. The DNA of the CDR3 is TGTGCCAGCAGCCAGACTAGCGGGAGGGGATACAATGAGCAGTTCTTC. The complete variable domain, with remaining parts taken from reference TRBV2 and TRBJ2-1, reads EPEVTQTPSHQVTQMGQEVILRCVPISNHLYFYWYRQILGQKVEFLVSFYNNEISEKSEIFDDQFSVERPDGSNFTLKIRSTKLEDSAMYFCASSQTSGRGYNEQFFGPGTRLTVL.

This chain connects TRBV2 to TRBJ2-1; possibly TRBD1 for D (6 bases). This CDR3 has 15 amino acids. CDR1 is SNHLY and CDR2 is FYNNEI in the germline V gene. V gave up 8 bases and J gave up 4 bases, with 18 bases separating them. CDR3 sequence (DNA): TGTGCCAGCGAACTGCTGGGTCAGGGGTACAATGAGCAGTTCTTC. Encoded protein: CASELLGQGYNEQFF.

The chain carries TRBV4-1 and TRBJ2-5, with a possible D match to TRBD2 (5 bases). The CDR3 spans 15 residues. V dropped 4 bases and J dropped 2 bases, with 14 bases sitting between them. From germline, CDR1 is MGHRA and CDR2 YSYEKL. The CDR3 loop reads CASSPFPRAQETQYF. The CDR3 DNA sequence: TGCGCCAGCAGCCCCTTCCCGAGGGCTCAAGAGACCCAGTACTTC.

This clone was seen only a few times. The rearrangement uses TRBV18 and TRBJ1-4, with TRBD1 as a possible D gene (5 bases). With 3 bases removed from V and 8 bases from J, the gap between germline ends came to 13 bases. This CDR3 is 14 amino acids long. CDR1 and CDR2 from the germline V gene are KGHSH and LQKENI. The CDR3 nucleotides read TGTGCCAGCTCACCCGGACATACGGAAGAAAAACTGTTTTTT. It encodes CASSPGHTEEKLFF.

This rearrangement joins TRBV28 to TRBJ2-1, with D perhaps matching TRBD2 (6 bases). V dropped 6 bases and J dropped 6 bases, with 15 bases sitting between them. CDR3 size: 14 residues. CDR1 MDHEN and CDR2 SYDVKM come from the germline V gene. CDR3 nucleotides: TGTGCCAGCAGCCCCGGGACTCTGGGCAATGAGCAGTTCTTC. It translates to CASSPGTLGNEQFF.

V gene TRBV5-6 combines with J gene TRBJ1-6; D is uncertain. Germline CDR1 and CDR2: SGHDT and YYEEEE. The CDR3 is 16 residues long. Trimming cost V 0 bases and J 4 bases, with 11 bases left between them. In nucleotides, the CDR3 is TGTGCCAGCAGCTTGGGCGGGAGTAGGTATAATTCACCCCTCCACTTT. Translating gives CASSLGGSRYNSPLHF.

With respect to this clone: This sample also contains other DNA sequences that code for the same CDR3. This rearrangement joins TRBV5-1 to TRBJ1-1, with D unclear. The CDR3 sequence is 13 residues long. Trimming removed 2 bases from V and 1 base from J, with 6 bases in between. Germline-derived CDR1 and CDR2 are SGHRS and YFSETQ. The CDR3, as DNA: TGCGCCAGCAGCTTAGCAGCGAACACTGAAGCTTTCTTT. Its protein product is CASSLAANTEAFF.